The T cell receptor beta chain under discussion was sequenced for a study of human T cells and chemical hapten exposure. Background on the study: Patches with 0.01% DPC went on the upper back, and the tests were read at 6 days.

As to time point: pre-sensitization, week 0. Treatment noted: therapeutic diphenylcyclopropenone sensitization with weekly scalp DPC. Germline values: CDR1 ENHRY, CDR2 SYGVKD. The CDR3 is 16 amino acids. Trimming stripped 0 bases from V and 0 bases from J, with 9 bases between. Study results and caveats: With DPC sensitization, TCRs exceeding 1 in 1000 frequency showed no change.

This clonotype has ten or more counts. Its antigen is unknown. Individual cDNA molecules received unique molecular identifiers in the library. TCRdb processed the RACE reads anew with MiXCR; each CDR3 protein has one entry. The repertoire has approximately 370,000 distinct CDR3 sequences, around 5% of them found once; the top ten carry around 8.8%. The material was whole blood, obtained in connection with sensitization to the hapten diphenylcyclopropenone (DPC). V and J are TRBV10-3 and TRBJ1-5; D uncertain. This TCR was recovered from a young woman with alopecia areata. Some clones in this sample may be carry-over from other donors' samples. The CDR3: CAISESVGNSNQPQHF. In DNA form, the CDR3 reads TGTGCCATCAGTGAGTCGGTGGGGAATAGCAATCAGCCCCAGCATTTT.